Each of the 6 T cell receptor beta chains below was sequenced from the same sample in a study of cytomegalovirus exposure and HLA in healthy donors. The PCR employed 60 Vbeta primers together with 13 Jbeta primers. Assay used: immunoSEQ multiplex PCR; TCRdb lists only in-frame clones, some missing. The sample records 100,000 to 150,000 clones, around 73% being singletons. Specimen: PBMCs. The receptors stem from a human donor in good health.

CDR3 nucleotides: TGCGCCAGCAGCCCCAGGGTCGGATCTAACTATGGCTACACCTTC. Amino acids: CASSPRVGSNYGYTF. The genes are TRBV4-3 and TRBJ1-2; perhaps TRBD1 as D (5 bases). Trimming removed 4 bases from V and 0 bases from J, with 12 bases in between. Germline assignment: CDR1 LGHNA and CDR2 YSLEER. CDR3 size: 15 residues.

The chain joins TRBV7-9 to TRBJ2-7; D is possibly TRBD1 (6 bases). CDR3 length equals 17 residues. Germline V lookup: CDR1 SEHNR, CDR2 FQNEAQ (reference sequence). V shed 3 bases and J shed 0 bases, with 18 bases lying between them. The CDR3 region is CASSFRDTGFGSYEQYF. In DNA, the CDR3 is TGTGCCAGCAGCTTTAGGGATACAGGGTTTGGCTCCTACGAGCAGTACTTC.

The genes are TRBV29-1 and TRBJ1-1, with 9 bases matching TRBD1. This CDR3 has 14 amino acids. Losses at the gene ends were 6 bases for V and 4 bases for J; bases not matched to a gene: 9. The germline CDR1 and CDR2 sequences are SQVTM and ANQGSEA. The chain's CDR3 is CSVDIQGARTEAFF. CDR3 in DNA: TGCAGCGTGGATATACAGGGGGCGCGCACTGAAGCTTTCTTT. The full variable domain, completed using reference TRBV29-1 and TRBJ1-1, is SAVISQKPSRDICQRGTSLTIQCQVDSQVTMMFWYRQQPGQSLTLIATANQGSEATYESGFVIDKFPISRPNLTFSTLTVSNMSPEDSSIYLCSVDIQGARTEAFFGQGTRLTVV.

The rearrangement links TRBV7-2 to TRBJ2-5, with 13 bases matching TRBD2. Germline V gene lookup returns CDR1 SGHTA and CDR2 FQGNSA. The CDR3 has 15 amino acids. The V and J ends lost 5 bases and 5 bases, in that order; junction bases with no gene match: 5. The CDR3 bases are TGTGCCAGCAGCCGACTAGCGGGGGGTGGGGAGACCCAGTACTTC. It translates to CASSRLAGGGETQYF.

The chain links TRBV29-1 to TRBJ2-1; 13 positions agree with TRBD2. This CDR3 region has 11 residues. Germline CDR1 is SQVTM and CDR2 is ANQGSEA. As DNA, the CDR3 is TGCTCCCAGGGACTAGCGGGAAAGCAGTTCTTC. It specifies CSQGLAGKQFF.

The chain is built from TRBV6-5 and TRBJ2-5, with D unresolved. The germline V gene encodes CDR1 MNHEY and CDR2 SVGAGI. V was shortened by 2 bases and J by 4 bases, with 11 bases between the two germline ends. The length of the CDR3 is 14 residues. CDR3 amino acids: CASSYGSGIETQYF. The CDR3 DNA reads TGTGCCAGCAGTTACGGGTCAGGCATAGAGACCCAGTACTTC.